This TCR beta chain was sequenced in a study of blood T cell repertoires in COVID-19. Study overall: T cells, B-cell-depleted T cells, or PBMCs supplied cDNA or gDNA.

Trimming stripped 10 bases from V and 3 bases from J, with 21 bases between. Looked up from germline, CDR1 is MDHEN and CDR2 is SYDVKM. The CDR3 spans 15 residues. Method: immunoSEQ multiplex PCR; TCRdb's copy keeps in-frame clones and lacks some. The sample lists about 190,000 clones, roughly nine tenths occurring once. What was sequenced was peripheral blood. The sequence was collected from a man aged 25 to 45 with acute or convalescent COVID-19. V usage is TRBV28 and J usage is TRBJ1-2; D is ambiguous. The CDR3 region is CATYPPLTRHYGYTF. The DNA of the CDR3 is TGTGCCACCTACCCCCCCTTAACCAGGCACTATGGCTACACCTTC.